This T cell receptor beta chain was captured by sequencing in a study of Graves' ophthalmopathy and Graves' hyperthyroidism. Hyperthyroidism was new, under 2 months, in patients aged 18 to 65. From RNA, the CDR3 regions of TCR beta chains were amplified and sequenced. RT-PCR with HTBI primers came first, then second-round multiplex PCR. MiXCR, applied by TCRdb to the multiplex PCR reads, yields one record per CDR3 protein. The sample yields hundreds of thousands of distinct CDR3 sequences, 22% seen once. The table lists this clonotype with many counts. Germline assignment: CDR1 SGHTA and CDR2 FQGTGA. V gave up 0 bases and J gave up 7 bases, with 9 bases separating them. The CDR3 has 13 residues.

The J gene is TRBJ1-1, the V gene TRBV7-3; unclear D gene. This receptor was obtained from a young woman with stable Graves' hyperthyroidism. Some clones in this sample may be carry-over from other donors' samples. Source material: peripheral blood. For the CDR3, the DNA is TGTGCCAGCAGCTTAACCCGGGGTGGTGAAGCTTTCTTT. Its translation: CASSLTRGGEAFF.